This note documents a single T cell receptor beta chain sequence. Its antigen is undetermined. TCRdb re-analysed the 5' RACE reads in MiXCR, keeping a single row per CDR3 protein. Seen here are 500,000 to 600,000 distinct CDR3 sequences, less than 25% observed once, and the top ten hold about 0.93%. This specimen belongs to a study of identical twins. Study outcomes and limitations: Invariant cells of the MAIT and iNKT types might have partly distorted the zero-insertion analyses.

The same sample was also studied in work on T cells expressing NK-cell markers. That study adds: Sorted CD3+CD56+NKG2C+, CD3+CD56+NKG2C- and CD3+CD56-NKG2C+ T cells supplied TCR beta repertoires. An anti-gamma-delta TCR antibody confined sorting to alpha-beta TCR T cells across several of the experiments. Dominant NKG2C+ clonotype frequencies of roughly 1.0-7.0% of CD8+ T cells were measured in a handful of donors.

Sequencing was performed on CD4+ T cells sorted from blood. This clonotype originated in a young woman in good health.

The CDR3 sequence is CSARTEGHGYTF. The CDR3 DNA is TGCAGTGCTAGGACTGAGGGACATGGCTACACCTTC. The rearrangement uses TRBV20-1 and TRBJ1-2, with a possible D match to TRBD1 (5 bases). V was shortened by 3 bases and J by 6 bases, with 11 bases between the two germline ends. Germline V CDR1 and CDR2: DFQATT, SNEGSKA (reference sequence). The CDR3 consists of 12 residues.